These 32 T cell receptor beta chains were all obtained from the same sample, sequenced in a study of T cells after yellow fever vaccination. TCRdb re-analysed the 5' RACE reads in MiXCR, keeping a single row per CDR3 protein. The table records some 300,000 distinct CDR3 sequences, roughly 8.4% of them present only once. This material consisted of PBMCs, taken more than 40 days after the first yellow fever vaccination. The receptors stem from a young man who received the YFV17D yellow fever vaccine.

There are many counts of this clonotype. The chain joins TRBV6-1 to TRBJ2-1; D tentatively reads TRBD1 or TRBD2 (5 bases each). In germline, CDR1 is MNHNS, CDR2 SASEGT. Trimming cost V 8 bases and J 6 bases, with 14 bases left between them. The CDR3 runs to 13 residues. The CDR3 protein is CASRLGVVNEQFF. The CDR3 DNA reads as TGTGCCAGCCGCTTGGGGGTGGTCAATGAGCAGTTCTTC.

In regard to this clonotype: It may be a read error: a sequence one base away is much more abundant. The V and J genes are TRBV12-3 or TRBV12-4 and TRBJ1-1; D remains ambiguous. The CDR3 sequence is 12 residues long. The V end was cut by 1 base, the J end by 1 base, with 1 base between. The CDR3 loop is CASSLENTEAFF. CDR3 nucleotide sequence: TGTGCCAGCAGTTTAGAGAACACTGAAGCTTTCTTT.

This clonotype has only a few counts. The chain uses TRBV24-1 and TRBJ2-5, with TRBD1 matching 10 bases. The J segment lost 3 bases and the V segment lost 2 bases, leaving 2 bases of the junction unmatched. The CDR3 contains 15 residues. Germline CDR1 and CDR2: KGHDR and SFDVKD. CDR3 bases: TGTGCCACCAGTGATTCCGGGACAGGGGAAGAGACCCAGTACTTC. Translating it yields CATSDSGTGEETQYF.

This clonotype was found a few times. The rearrangement uses TRBV4-1 and TRBJ2-5; D is unresolved. The CDR3 contains 16 residues. Germline CDR1 MGHRA, CDR2 YSYEKL. The V gene lost 4 bases and the J gene lost 2 bases, with 17 bases spanning the gap. The CDR3 loop is CASSPRRYQRQETQYF. The CDR3 coding sequence is TGCGCCAGCAGCCCCCGCCGGTACCAGAGACAAGAGACCCAGTACTTC.

There are a few counts of this clonotype. The chain carries TRBV20-1 and TRBJ2-5; 11 bases match TRBD2. The CDR3 has 15 residues. Germline V gene lookup returns CDR1 DFQATT and CDR2 SNEGSKA (reference sequence). The V gene end was trimmed by 2 bases and the J gene end by 4 bases; junction bases not matched to a gene: 6. The DNA of the CDR3 is TGCAGTGCTAGACATAGCGGGGGGGCCGGAGAGACCCAGTACTTC. Its translation: CSARHSGGAGETQYF.

The gene calls are TRBV5-1 and TRBJ1-1; 8 nucleotides match TRBD1. V gave up 1 base and J gave up 3 bases; unmatched junction bases: 5. The CDR3 length is 15 residues. The germline gives CDR1 SGHRS, CDR2 YFSETQ. This chain's CDR3 is CASSLRRGLDTEAFF. CDR3 coding DNA: TGCGCCAGCAGCTTGCGCAGGGGGCTGGACACTGAAGCTTTCTTT.

This clonotype appeared many times. The rearrangement links TRBV29-1 to TRBJ1-2; D is uncertain. The CDR3 runs to 12 residues. Between the trimmed V and J ends, which lost 5 bases and 0 bases, there was a span of 7 bases. The germline V gene encodes CDR1 SQVTM and CDR2 ANQGSEA. The CDR3 region is CSVSRPNYGYTF. DNA for the CDR3: TGCAGCGTTTCCAGGCCTAACTATGGCTACACCTTC.

This clonotype was counted only a few times. The V call is TRBV7-2, the J call TRBJ1-6; D is unclear. Trimming pared 2 bases from V and 10 bases from J, leaving 9 bases between. The germline V gene has CDR1 SGHTA and CDR2 FQGNSA. The CDR3 is 13 residues long. CDR3 DNA: TGTGCCAGCAGCTTACCCCCGGGGTCACCCCTCCACTTT. It encodes CASSLPPGSPLHF.

There are a few counts of this clonotype. The chain combines TRBV2 with TRBJ2-7; no firm D call. The CDR3 length is 13 residues. V lost 5 bases, J lost 7 bases, and 15 bases lay in between. The germline gives CDR1 SNHLY, CDR2 FYNNEI. CDR3 residues: CASSLLPGGEQYV. In nucleotides, the CDR3 is TGTGCCAGCAGTCTCCTTCCAGGTGGTGAGCAGTACGTC.

This clonotype has only a few counts. CDR3 protein: CSASPGRNTEAFF. Here the CDR3 DNA reads TGCAGTGCTAGTCCGGGAAGGAACACTGAAGCTTTCTTT. This chain links TRBV20-1 with TRBJ1-1; D gene unclear. V lost 3 bases, J lost 1 base, and 9 bases lay in between. Per germline, CDR1 DFQATT and CDR2 SNEGSKA (reference sequence). The CDR3 consists of 13 residues.

This clonotype was detected a few times. The rearrangement links TRBV29-1 to TRBJ2-3; TRBD1 aligns across 9 bases. The CDR3 is 16 residues long. CDR1 and CDR2 from the germline V gene are SQVTM and ANQGSEA. Unmatched junction bases numbered 10, after V lost 1 base and J lost 5 bases. In nucleotides, the CDR3 is TGCAGCGTTGAAGTTGGGAAACAGGGGGCTGGAGATACGCAGTATTTT. Translating it yields CSVEVGKQGAGDTQYF.

The rearrangement uses TRBV27 and TRBJ2-5; D uncertain. Germline V gene data show CDR1 as MNHEY and CDR2 as SMNVEV (reference sequence). The V and J ends lost 5 bases and 5 bases respectively, with 21 bases between them. The CDR3 spans 16 residues. The CDR3 loop is CASSRTPFIGAETQYF. CDR3 nucleotide sequence: TGTGCCAGCAGTCGTACCCCCTTCATTGGCGCGGAGACCCAGTACTTC.

This clonotype came up a few times. This chain joins TRBV5-6 and TRBJ2-7; unclear D gene. The CDR3 totals 13 residues. Trimming stripped 0 bases from V and 4 bases from J, with 8 bases between. Germline V lookup: CDR1 SGHDT, CDR2 YYEEEE. The CDR3 here is CASSLDSTYEQYV. As DNA, the CDR3 is TGTGCCAGCAGCTTGGATTCGACATACGAGCAGTACGTC.

This clonotype has more than one count but fewer than ten. The V and J genes are TRBV14 and TRBJ2-7, with TRBD2 as a possible D gene (6 bases). V lost 1 base to trimming and J lost 4 bases, with 11 bases between them. The CDR3 consists of 14 residues. The germline V gene has CDR1 SGHDN and CDR2 FVKESK. For the CDR3, the DNA is TGTGCCAGCAGCCAAGGGAACGGGAGATACGAGCAGTACTTC. It encodes CASSQGNGRYEQYF.

This clonotype has more than one count but fewer than ten. The chain joins TRBV7-3 to TRBJ2-1; D is unclear. The ends were cut back, 3 bases at V and 5 bases at J, with 8 bases in the middle. Germline V lookup: CDR1 SGHTA, CDR2 FQGTGA. The CDR3 is made up of 13 amino acids. The DNA for the CDR3 is TGTGCCAGCAGCTTGAGCAGAAACAATGAGCAGTTCTTC. Residues: CASSLSRNNEQFF. The variable domain in full, completed from reference TRBV7-3 and TRBJ2-1, reads GAGVSQTPSNKVTEKGKYVELRCDPISGHTALYWYRQSLGQGPEFLIYFQGTGAADDSGLPNDRFFAVRPEGSVSTLKIQRTERGDSAVYLCASSLSRNNEQFFGPGTRLTVL.

The chain links TRBV9 to TRBJ1-2, with D possibly TRBD1 on 5 matching bases. Germline CDR1 SGDLS, CDR2 YYNGEE. The CDR3 has 18 amino acids. V lost 0 bases and J 4 bases, leaving 22 bases between the germline ends. The chain's CDR3 is CASSVDPQAGQGGYGYTF. For the CDR3, the DNA is TGTGCCAGCAGCGTAGACCCCCAGGCAGGGCAGGGCGGCTATGGCTACACCTTC. Complete variable domain (other parts from reference TRBV9 and TRBJ1-2): DSGVTQTPKHLITATGQRVTLRCSPRSGDLSVYWYQQSLDQGLQFLIQYYNGEERAKGNILERFSAQQFPDLHSELNLSSLELGDSALYFCASSVDPQAGQGGYGYTFGSGTRLTVV.

In this sample, this clonotype turned up a few times. V and J are TRBV29-1 and TRBJ1-1; D uncertain. This CDR3 comprises 13 residues. Germline-derived CDR1 and CDR2 are SQVTM and ANQGSEA. Trimming took 7 bases from V and 1 from J, leaving 13 bases between them. The CDR3 protein is CSAARQENTEAFF. In DNA, the CDR3 is TGCAGCGCCGCCCGCCAGGAGAACACTGAAGCTTTCTTT. The full variable domain, in which reference TRBV29-1 and TRBJ1-1 provide the parts outside the CDR3, is SAVISQKPSRDICQRGTSLTIQCQVDSQVTMMFWYRQQPGQSLTLIATANQGSEATYESGFVIDKFPISRPNLTFSTLTVSNMSPEDSSIYLCSAARQENTEAFFGQGTRLTVV.

In this sample, this clonotype turned up a few times. The chain couples TRBV10-3 to TRBJ1-5; D is perhaps TRBD1 (6 bases). Germline-derived CDR1 and CDR2 are ENHRY and SYGVKD. This CDR3 has 14 residues. V dropped 8 bases and J dropped 1 base, with 12 bases sitting between them. CDR3 bases: TGTGCCATCGGACCGGGACAAAGCAATCAGCCCCAGCATTTT. This sequence encodes CAIGPGQSNQPQHF.

The CDR3 DNA reads as TGTGCCAGCAGCTTAGCAAGGACTAGGGGAAACACCATATATTTT. Residues: CASSLARTRGNTIYF. The chain uses TRBV7-2 and TRBJ1-3, with D unclear. Germline CDR1 SGHTA, CDR2 FQGNSA. The CDR3 contains 15 residues. Trimming removed 0 bases from V and 4 bases from J, with 10 bases in between.

This sequence joins TRBV20-1 and TRBJ2-1; D is unclear. Trimming took 3 bases from V and 10 from J, leaving 16 bases between them. The germline V gene encodes CDR1 DFQATT and CDR2 SNEGSKA (reference sequence). This CDR3 is 13 amino acids long. The CDR3 DNA reads as TGCAGTGCTAGTCGGCAGGCCGACGGAGAGCAGTTCTTC. Translated: CSASRQADGEQFF.

The V call is TRBV3-1, the J call TRBJ2-5, with 12 bases aligning to TRBD2. CDR1 and CDR2 (germline): LGHDT, YNNKEL (reference sequence). The trim removed 1 base at V and 4 bases at J, leaving 10 bases unmatched. This CDR3 contains 18 residues. CDR3 DNA sequence: TGTGCCAGCAGCCAAGTCGCTAGCGGGGGGGCCGTTCGAGAGACCCAGTACTTC. Its protein product is CASSQVASGGAVRETQYF.

This clonotype showed up just a few times. The chain uses TRBV7-2 and TRBJ1-6; 8 bases match TRBD1. Trimming took 1 base from V and 10 from J; bases not matched to a gene: 3. CDR1 and CDR2 from the germline V gene are SGHTA and FQGNSA. The CDR3 is made up of 14 amino acids. The CDR3 nucleotides read TGTGCCAGCAGCTTAGACAGGGGGAGGTCACCCCTCCACTTT. Amino acid sequence: CASSLDRGRSPLHF.

The chain recombines TRBV27 with TRBJ1-2; 8 bases fit TRBD1. V lost 2 bases to trimming and J lost 4 bases; unmatched junction nucleotides: 6. The CDR3 covers 15 residues. Germline V CDR1 and CDR2: MNHEY, SMNVEV (reference sequence). CDR3 protein: CASSLKAGGGYGYTF. In DNA form, the CDR3 reads TGTGCCAGCAGTTTAAAGGCAGGGGGCGGCTATGGCTACACCTTC.

With regard to this clonotype: The junction departs from the called germline gene at one end, perhaps through a read error. The chain employs TRBV5-1 and TRBJ2-3; 12 nucleotides agree with TRBD1. CDR1 and CDR2 from the germline V gene are SGHRS and YFSETQ. The CDR3 covers 16 residues. Written as DNA, the CDR3 is TGCGCCAGCAGCTCATACGGGACAGGGGGCACGGATACGCAGTATTTT. As protein: CASSSYGTGGTDTQYF.

This clonotype appeared a few times. V usage is TRBV4-2 and J usage is TRBJ2-7; perhaps TRBD2 as D (5 bases). Trimming stripped 4 bases from V and 0 bases from J, with 13 bases between. Germline CDR1 reads LGHNA; CDR2 reads YNFKEQ. This CDR3 region has 15 residues. The CDR3 DNA follows: TGTGCCAGCAGCCCTCGGACGACTAACTCCTACGAGCAGTACTTC. Its translation is CASSPRTTNSYEQYF.

This clonotype showed up just a few times. The J gene is TRBJ1-1, the V gene TRBV5-1, with 9 bases fitting TRBD1. Per the germline V gene, CDR1 is SGHRS and CDR2 is YFSETQ. Losses at the gene ends were 4 bases for V and 1 base for J; bases not matched to a gene: 5. This CDR3 has 15 residues. The CDR3 loop is CASSGTGGANTEAFF. The CDR3 DNA reads TGCGCCAGCAGCGGCACAGGGGGCGCGAACACTGAAGCTTTCTTT.

The chain joins TRBV4-2 to TRBJ2-3; tentative D call: TRBD2 (6 bases). V shed 3 bases and J shed 2 bases, with 15 bases lying between them. This CDR3 contains 16 residues. Germline CDR1 reads LGHNA; CDR2 reads YNFKEQ. The CDR3: CASSQNYGGATDTQYF. For the CDR3, the DNA is TGTGCCAGCAGCCAGAATTATGGCGGGGCCACAGATACGCAGTATTTT.

The chain is built from TRBV6-1 and TRBJ2-1, with 10 bases matching TRBD1. V was pared by 9 bases and J by 3 bases, with 5 bases of the junction left unmatched. There are 14 residues in the CDR3. The germline gives CDR1 MNHNS, CDR2 SASEGT. CDR3 sequence reads: CASTRTGGYNEQFF. In DNA form, the CDR3 reads TGTGCCAGTACGAGGACAGGGGGCTACAATGAGCAGTTCTTC.

The sample holds a few counts of this clonotype. This chain links TRBV7-8 with TRBJ2-3; weak D call: TRBD1 (6 bases). Germline V gene sequence: CDR1 SGHVS, CDR2 FQNEAQ. The V and J ends lost 5 bases and 3 bases respectively, with 18 bases between them. This CDR3 is built from 16 residues. The CDR3 reads CASSPGGQFLTDTQYF. CDR3 sequence (DNA): TGTGCCAGCAGCCCAGGAGGACAGTTTTTAACAGATACGCAGTATTTT.

This clonotype was seen only a few times. The V and J genes are TRBV5-1 and TRBJ1-1, with TRBD1 matching 8 bases. Looked up from germline, CDR1 is SGHRS and CDR2 is YFSETQ. CDR3 length: 18 amino acids. V was clipped by 4 bases and J by 0 bases; unmatched bases: 14. Written as DNA, the CDR3 is TGCGCCAGCAGCCCTCATCCGGGGACAGGCTTCATGAACACTGAAGCTTTCTTT. Translated: CASSPHPGTGFMNTEAFF.

This clonotype was found a few times. V and J are TRBV28 and TRBJ2-7; 12 nucleotides agree with TRBD2. Germline assignment: CDR1 MDHEN and CDR2 SYDVKM. The V and J ends lost 4 bases and 7 bases, in that order; junction bases with no gene match: 17. The CDR3 runs to 18 residues. CDR3 in DNA: TGTGCCAGCAGTTCCGTGGGGGGAGGACTAGCGGGGATTTATGAGCAGTACGTC. Protein product: CASSSVGGGLAGIYEQYV.

This clonotype was counted between two and nine times. The genes are TRBV12-3 or TRBV12-4 and TRBJ1-1; maybe TRBD1 (5 bases). Trimming cost V 6 bases and J 0 bases, with 8 bases left between them. This CDR3 spans 13 amino acids. Here the CDR3 DNA reads TGTGCCAGCAGGAAACAGGTGAACACTGAAGCTTTCTTT. Translated, it gives CASRKQVNTEAFF.